The clone carrying this T cell receptor (beta chain) was detected only a few times. Its antigen is not known. The entry originates in a study of T-cell memory formation after mild COVID-19. TCRdb called the 5' RACE reads again in MiXCR, with one record for every CDR3 protein. The data hold 300,000 to 400,000 distinct CDR3 sequences, with approximately 15% observed a single time. Study conclusions and caveats: Clones which contracted sat mainly in CM and EM if CD4+, and in EMRA if CD8+. Memory sampled before infection contained some responding clones, suggesting cross-reactive memory joined.

The sequence was obtained from a man between 18 and 35 years old who had mild COVID-19 (a few samples of this study predate the infection). Cell type and time point are not known. The sample comprised PBMCs or a T cell subset sorted from them (not recorded which).

The CDR3 DNA is TGTGCCAGCAGTCCGATCCCAACGAGCACGCAGTATTTT. Translating gives CASSPIPTSTQYF. This rearrangement joins TRBV7-3 to TRBJ2-3; D is unclear. Germline V gives CDR1 SGHTA, CDR2 FQGTGA. V was shortened by 6 bases and J by 9 bases, with 16 bases between the two germline ends. The CDR3 has 13 residues.